One T cell receptor beta chain is described in this entry. Sequencing was performed with immunoSEQ multiplex PCR; in TCRdb, only in-frame clones are kept and a portion is missing. The table has fewer than 3 million clones, approximately 90% seen once. The study enrolled healthy HIV-negative adults without recent acute infections or vaccinations as donors. V lost 4 bases to trimming and J lost 1 base; unmatched junction nucleotides: 11. This CDR3 region has 17 residues. Germline V gives CDR1 SGDLS, CDR2 YYNGEE. The data are from a study of shared clonotypes between healthy human individuals. The source is a man between 18 and 35 years old in good health. Some clones in this sample may be carry-over from other donors' samples. Material: naive CD4+ T cells from PBMCs. Sample subset: CD45RA+ positively selected. This rearrangement joins TRBV9 to TRBJ1-5, with 7 bases that match TRBD1. As DNA, the CDR3 is TGTGCCAGCAGCCCTCATGGACAGGACATCAGCAATCAGCCCCAGCATTTT. It specifies CASSPHGQDISNQPQHF.